Each of the 10 T cell receptor beta chains below was sequenced from the same sample in a study of blood T cell repertoires in COVID-19. The repertoire was sequenced with immunoSEQ multiplex PCR; TCRdb's copy has only in-frame clones and lacks some. The data contain approximately 220,000 clones, 83% of them seen just once; the ten biggest clones take up around 3.5%. Sample: PBMCs or T cells enriched from blood (not recorded which). The receptors stem from a woman in her thirties or forties who had been exposed to COVID-19.

The V call is TRBV4-1, the J call TRBJ1-2, with a weak D call TRBD1 (5 bases). The V end lost 4 bases, the J end lost 8 bases, and 29 bases lay between the germline ends. CDR3 length: 18 residues. CDR1 MGHRA and CDR2 YSYEKL come from the germline V gene. CDR3 DNA: TGCGCCAGCAGCCCCAATCTGGCCGCACCCGGGGGACTTAGCGGCTACACCTTC. It codes for CASSPNLAAPGGLSGYTF.

The J gene is TRBJ1-5, the V gene TRBV27; 9 nucleotides line up with TRBD1. J lost 6 bases, V lost 4 bases, and 4 bases had no gene match. The germline V gene encodes CDR1 MNHEY and CDR2 SMNVEV (reference sequence). This CDR3 is 14 amino acids long. Written as DNA, the CDR3 is TGTGCCAGCAGTTCCGGACAGGGGATTCAGCCCCAGCATTTT. It codes for CASSSGQGIQPQHF.

This chain connects TRBV6-5 to TRBJ2-1; unclear D gene. Trimming shortened V by 6 bases and J by 2 bases, and 8 bases separated the two germline ends. The CDR3 is made up of 13 amino acids. Germline V gene sequence: CDR1 MNHEY, CDR2 SVGAGI. In nucleotides, the CDR3 is TGTGCCAGCAGCGAGCCTCCCTACAATGAGCAGTTCTTC. This encodes CASSEPPYNEQFF.

The rearrangement links TRBV2 to TRBJ2-5, with TRBD2 identical over 10 bases. CDR3 length equals 14 residues. Trimming at V came to 5 bases and at J to 3 bases, leaving 3 bases not matched to a gene. The germline CDR1 and CDR2 sequences are SNHLY and FYNNEI. DNA of the CDR3: TGTGCCAGCAGTATAGCGGGGGGTAAAGAGACCCAGTACTTC. Protein product: CASSIAGGKETQYF.

This chain uses TRBV5-4 with TRBJ1-1, with D uncertain. Looked up from germline, CDR1 is SGHNT and CDR2 is YYREEE (reference sequence). The CDR3 sequence is 16 residues long. V lost 4 bases, J lost 2 bases, and 18 bases lay in between. The CDR3 bases are TGTGCCAGCAGCCCGGGGAGTAGACGAGTTAACACTGAAGCTTTCTTT. The encoded protein is CASSPGSRRVNTEAFF.

This clone was counted once. V usage is TRBV19 and J usage is TRBJ1-2; D is uncertain. Germline V gives CDR1 LNHDA, CDR2 SQIVND (reference sequence). V was trimmed by 3 bases and J by 3 bases, leaving 17 bases between them. CDR3 length: 16 amino acids. DNA of the CDR3: TGTGCCAGTAGTATCGACGGGAAATGGGTCTACTATGGCTACACCTTC. It translates to CASSIDGKWVYYGYTF.

The chain joins TRBV19 to TRBJ1-2, with 10 bases fitting TRBD1. The CDR3 has 13 amino acids. Germline V gene data show CDR1 as LNHDA and CDR2 as SQIVND (reference sequence). J gave up 3 bases and V 7 bases, and 2 bases lay outside the gene matches. The CDR3 DNA reads as TGTGCCAGTAAAGGGACAGGGGACTATGGCTACACCTTC. It codes for CASKGTGDYGYTF.

The V call is TRBV28, the J call TRBJ2-3; 7 positions match TRBD2. With 8 bases clipped from V and 9 bases from J, the junction kept 5 bases outside the gene matches. This CDR3 is built from 11 residues. CDR1 is MDHEN and CDR2 is SYDVKM in the germline V gene. CDR3 amino acids: CASGRAGTQYF. In nucleotides, the CDR3 is TGTGCCAGCGGGAGGGCGGGAACGCAGTATTTT.

J is TRBJ1-4 and V is TRBV9; D is uncertain. The CDR3 loop spans 14 amino acids. V gave up 3 bases and J gave up 1 base, with 7 bases separating them. Germline CDR1 reads SGDLS; CDR2 reads YYNGEE. The CDR3 loop reads CASSGEGTNEKLFF. Here the CDR3 DNA reads TGTGCCAGCAGCGGAGAGGGAACTAATGAAAAACTGTTTTTT. Full variable domain (missing parts from reference TRBV9 and TRBJ1-4): DSGVTQTPKHLITATGQRVTLRCSPRSGDLSVYWYQQSLDQGLQFLIQYYNGEERAKGNILERFSAQQFPDLHSELNLSSLELGDSALYFCASSGEGTNEKLFFGSGTQLSVL.

V and J are TRBV6-5 and TRBJ1-3; D possibly corresponds to TRBD1 (5 bases). The length of the CDR3 is 16 residues. Trimming stripped 0 bases from V and 1 base from J, with 10 bases between. Looked up from germline, CDR1 is MNHEY and CDR2 is SVGAGI. The CDR3 protein is CASSYSPHRSGNTIYF. As DNA, the CDR3 is TGTGCCAGCAGTTACTCCCCCCACAGGTCTGGAAACACCATATATTTT.